Below, 24 T cell receptor beta chains from the same sample are listed, as sequenced in a study of control samples from healthy donors and cancer patients. Profiling relied on immunoSEQ multiplex PCR, and the TCRdb table lists in-frame clones only, not all of them. The sample yields 120,000 or so clones, around 87% seen once. The sequenced sample was blood. The receptor set was obtained from a man in his fifties or sixties in good health.

The chain uses TRBV4-2 and TRBJ2-7, with 8 nucleotides matching TRBD2. Germline V gene data show CDR1 as LGHNA and CDR2 as YNFKEQ. V lost 4 bases and J lost 1; bases outside the gene matches: 3. There are 14 residues in the CDR3. CDR3 in amino acids: CASSRAGESYEQYF. CDR3 bases: TGTGCCAGCAGCCGAGCGGGGGAGTCCTACGAGCAGTACTTC.

This sequence joins TRBV7-6 and TRBJ2-5; D is uncertain. V was cut by 6 bases and J by 5 bases, with 13 bases left in between. This CDR3 is built from 13 residues. Germline values: CDR1 SGHVS, CDR2 FNYEAQ. Here the CDR3 reads CASSRPTPETQYF. DNA for the CDR3: TGTGCCAGCAGTAGACCAACGCCGGAGACCCAGTACTTC.

The chain is built from TRBV12-5 and TRBJ2-1, with 8 bases matching TRBD1. CDR1 is LGHNT, CDR2 FRNRAP, per germline. V gave up 7 bases and J gave up 4 bases; unmatched junction bases: 6. The CDR3 covers 14 residues. The CDR3 bases are TGTGCTAGTGTGGGTGGACAGGGTTACAATGAGCAGTTCTTC. Its translation is CASVGGQGYNEQFF.

The chain employs TRBV12-3 or TRBV12-4 and TRBJ1-5; no reliable D call. Trimming left V 3 bases short and J 4 bases short, with 7 bases between. CDR3 length: 13 residues. The CDR3 nucleotides read TGTGCCAGCAGTTTCGCGGGGAATCAGCCCCAGCATTTT. Its translation is CASSFAGNQPQHF.

This clone appeared once. The V call is TRBV28, the J call TRBJ2-2; maybe TRBD2 (6 bases). The CDR3 is 13 residues long. Trimming pared 6 bases from V and 8 bases from J, leaving 13 bases between. Germline CDR1 and CDR2: MDHEN and SYDVKM. The CDR3 loop reads CASRTAGQGELFF. In DNA, the CDR3 is TGTGCCAGCAGAACGGCGGGGCAAGGGGAGCTGTTTTTT. Combining the CDR3 with reference TRBV28 and TRBJ2-2 gives the whole variable domain DVKVTQSSRYLVKRTGEKVFLECVQDMDHENMFWYRQDPGLGLRLIYFSYDVKMKEKGDIPEGYSVSREKKERFSLILESASTNQTSMYLCASRTAGQGELFFGEGSRLTVL.

V gene TRBV28 combines with J gene TRBJ1-2, with D unclear. Trimming stripped 7 bases from V and 8 bases from J, with 23 bases between. Germline V CDR1 and CDR2: MDHEN, SYDVKM. CDR3 size: 15 residues. The CDR3 DNA follows: TGTGCCAGCACTAAGGGCAGGTTTGATATAGGGGGCTACACCTTC. As protein: CASTKGRFDIGGYTF.

This clone was counted once. The CDR3 reads CASISDGAGYGYTF. DNA of the CDR3: TGTGCCAGCATCTCCGATGGGGCAGGTTATGGCTACACCTTC. The rearrangement joins TRBV28 to TRBJ1-2; a possible D gene is TRBD1 (5 bases). Trimming cost V 7 bases and J 5 bases, with 17 bases left between them. This CDR3 spans 14 amino acids. CDR1 and CDR2 from the germline V gene are MDHEN and SYDVKM.

This chain connects TRBV7-2 to TRBJ2-3; 10 positions agree with TRBD2. V dropped 1 base and J dropped 2; count of bases not matched to a gene: 3. CDR1 is SGHTA and CDR2 is FQGNSA in the germline V gene. This CDR3 has 16 amino acids. As DNA, the CDR3 is TGTGCCAGCAGCTTAGATAGCGGGGGGTACACAGATACGCAGTATTTT. Translating it yields CASSLDSGGYTDTQYF.

This clone was counted a single time. Relative to the germline gene, one junction end is altered; a read error may explain this. This sequence joins TRBV7-7 and TRBJ2-7; TRBD2 is a possible D gene (6 bases). The V gene's germline CDR1 is SSHAT and CDR2 FNYEAQ (reference sequence). The CDR3 sequence is 17 residues long. The CDR3 here is CASSAPSLDGGSYEQYF. The CDR3 region has the DNA TGTGCTAGCAGCGCACCTAGTCTAGACGGGGGCTCCTACGAGCAGTACTTC.

This chain uses TRBV7-9 with TRBJ1-2; D perhaps matches TRBD1 (5 bases). CDR1 is SEHNR and CDR2 is FQNEAQ in the germline V gene (reference sequence). This CDR3 is built from 13 residues. Trimming cost V 5 bases and J 8 bases, with 15 bases left between them. The CDR3 sequence: CASSRSVGEGYTF. The CDR3 bases are TGTGCCAGCAGCAGGAGCGTGGGGGAGGGCTACACCTTC.

The chain is built from TRBV18 and TRBJ1-1, with TRBD1 matching 7 bases. The germline V gene encodes CDR1 KGHSH and CDR2 LQKENI. The CDR3 is made up of 14 amino acids. The V and J ends lost 4 bases and 1 base, in that order; junction bases with no gene match: 3. This chain's CDR3 is CASSQTGTNTEAFF. DNA of the CDR3: TGTGCCAGCTCACAGACAGGGACGAACACTGAAGCTTTCTTT.

This sequence joins TRBV11-3 and TRBJ2-7, with unresolved D. The CDR3 extends over 15 amino acids. CDR1 is SGHNT, CDR2 YENEEA, per germline. V shed 0 bases and J shed 6 bases, with 15 bases lying between them. The CDR3 DNA reads as TGTGCCAGCAGCTTAGACAGTGTTTCCACTCTCGAGCAGTACTTC. Protein sequence: CASSLDSVSTLEQYF.

The J gene is TRBJ2-4, the V gene TRBV2; possible D gene TRBD1, 6 bases. V was trimmed by 3 bases and J by 3 bases, leaving 12 bases between them. CDR1 and CDR2 from the germline V gene are SNHLY and FYNNEI. The CDR3 has 15 amino acids. CDR3 nucleotides: TGTGCCAGCAGTGATGGGGGCGTTGTCAAAAACATTCAGTACTTC. Protein product: CASSDGGVVKNIQYF.

The chain couples TRBV24-1 to TRBJ1-2; 9 positions agree with TRBD1. Germline V gene lookup returns CDR1 KGHDR and CDR2 SFDVKD. The CDR3 sequence is 15 residues long. Trimming at V came to 9 bases and at J to 7 bases, leaving 14 bases not matched to a gene. CDR3 in DNA: TGTGCCACCCATAAAGGGGGGGACAGGGTTTGTGGCTACACCTTC. Protein product: CATHKGGDRVCGYTF.

The CDR3 nucleotides are TGTGCCAGCAGCCCCAGACAGTACCAAGAGACCCAGTACTTC. Translation gives CASSPRQYQETQYF. This chain joins TRBV7-9 and TRBJ2-5; D may be TRBD1 (5 bases). Germline lookup yields CDR1 SEHNR and CDR2 FQNEAQ (reference sequence). V was clipped by 5 bases and J by 0 bases, with 10 bases between them. CDR3 length: 14 amino acids.

CDR3 DNA sequence: TGTGCCAGCAGCTTGTCAGGGGGCGTATACGAGCAGTACTTC. Translated: CASSLSGGVYEQYF. The chain has TRBV7-9 and TRBJ2-7; 8 positions agree with TRBD1. The V gene's germline CDR1 is SEHNR and CDR2 FQNEAQ (reference sequence). The trim removed 3 bases at V and 4 bases at J, leaving 5 bases unmatched. The CDR3 contains 14 residues.

V is TRBV30 and J is TRBJ1-5, with 8 bases lining up with TRBD1. With 1 base clipped from V and 6 bases from J, the junction kept 2 bases outside the gene matches. This CDR3 region has 13 residues. Germline V lookup: CDR1 GTSNPN, CDR2 SVGIG (reference sequence). CDR3 protein: CAWSETGVQPQHF. The CDR3 DNA is TGTGCCTGGAGTGAGACAGGGGTTCAGCCCCAGCATTTT. Together with reference TRBV30 and TRBJ1-5, the CDR3 gives the full variable domain: SQTIHQWPATLVQPVGSPLSLECTVEGTSNPNLYWYRQAAGRGLQLLFYSVGIGQISSEVPQNLSASRPQDRQFILSSKKLLLSDSGFYLCAWSETGVQPQHFGDGTRLSIL.

The table lists this clone with a few counts. The chain links TRBV9 to TRBJ1-3, with D unclear. The V end lost 0 bases, the J end lost 4 bases, and 5 bases lay between the germline ends. CDR1 is SGDLS and CDR2 is YYNGEE in the germline V gene. The CDR3 is made up of 13 amino acids. CDR3: CASSVDWGNTIYF. CDR3 DNA sequence: TGTGCCAGCAGCGTAGATTGGGGAAACACCATATATTTT.

This rearrangement joins TRBV18 to TRBJ2-1; D is undetermined. This CDR3 has 11 residues. From germline, CDR1 is KGHSH and CDR2 LQKENI. V was shortened by 6 bases and J by 9 bases, with 9 bases between the two germline ends. The CDR3: CASSWTVEQFF. CDR3 sequence (DNA): TGTGCCAGCTCCTGGACGGTTGAGCAGTTCTTC.

In DNA form, the CDR3 reads TGTGCCAGCAGTTTAAGGGGTTCGGGTTTCTACGAGCAGTACTTC. Translating it yields CASSLRGSGFYEQYF. V and J are TRBV28 and TRBJ2-7, with D perhaps matching TRBD1 (5 bases). V was pared by 2 bases and J by 3 bases, with 14 bases between. Germline V gene lookup returns CDR1 MDHEN and CDR2 SYDVKM. The CDR3 covers 15 residues.

The V and J genes are TRBV29-1 and TRBJ1-4; D may be TRBD1 (5 bases). Trimming stripped 7 bases from V and 5 bases from J, with 11 bases between. Germline CDR1 SQVTM, CDR2 ANQGSEA. The CDR3 consists of 12 residues. The CDR3 sequence is CSALTENEKLFF. DNA for the CDR3: TGCAGCGCCCTGACAGAGAATGAAAAACTGTTTTTT.

As regards this clone: This same CDR3 is encoded by further DNA sequences in the sample. The chain joins TRBV28 to TRBJ1-3; D might be TRBD1 (6 bases). The length of the CDR3 is 15 residues. In germline, CDR1 is MDHEN, CDR2 SYDVKM. V lost 3 bases, J lost 0 bases, and 9 bases lay in between. CDR3: CASSLDRFSGNTIYF. The CDR3 DNA follows: TGTGCCAGCAGTTTGGACAGATTCTCTGGAAACACCATATATTTT.

The chain uses TRBV18 and TRBJ1-1; tentatively, D is TRBD1 (5 bases). Germline values: CDR1 KGHSH, CDR2 LQKENI. The CDR3 totals 13 residues. Trimming cost V 5 bases and J 0 bases, with 7 bases left between them. The CDR3: CASSADMNTEAFF. The CDR3 DNA is TGTGCCAGCTCAGCGGACATGAACACTGAAGCTTTCTTT.

This clone was detected only a few times. J is TRBJ2-1 and V is TRBV9, with TRBD2 identical over 10 bases. With 5 bases clipped from V and 3 bases from J, the junction kept 5 bases outside the gene matches. CDR1 is SGDLS and CDR2 is YYNGEE in the germline V gene. The CDR3 consists of 15 residues. The CDR3 DNA reads TGTGCCAGCAGACGTACTAGCGGGGTCTACAATGAGCAGTTCTTC. It is translated as CASRRTSGVYNEQFF.